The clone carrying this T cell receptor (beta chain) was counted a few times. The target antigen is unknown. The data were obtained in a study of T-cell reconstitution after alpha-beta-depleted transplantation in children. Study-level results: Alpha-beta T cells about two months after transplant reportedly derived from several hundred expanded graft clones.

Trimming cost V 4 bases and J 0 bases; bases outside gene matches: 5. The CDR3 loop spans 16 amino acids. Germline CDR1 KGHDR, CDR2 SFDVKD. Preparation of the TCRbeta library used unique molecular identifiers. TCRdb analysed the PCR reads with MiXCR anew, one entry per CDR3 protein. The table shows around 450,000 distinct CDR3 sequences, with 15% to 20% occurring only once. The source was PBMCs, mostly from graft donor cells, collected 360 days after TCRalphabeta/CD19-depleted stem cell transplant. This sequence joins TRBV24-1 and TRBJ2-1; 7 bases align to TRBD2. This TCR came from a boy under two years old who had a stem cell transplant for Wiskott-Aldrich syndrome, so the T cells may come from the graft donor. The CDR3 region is CATSESTSVSYNEQFF. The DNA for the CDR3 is TGTGCCACCAGTGAGTCTACTAGCGTCTCCTACAATGAGCAGTTCTTC.